What follows are 9 T cell receptor beta chains derived from one specimen sequenced in a study of memory CD4+ T cells and cytomegalovirus serostatus. Measured with immunoSEQ multiplex PCR; TCRdb has only the in-frame clones, and not every one. This table has about 60,000 clones, around 79% appearing once. The sort gate was single viable CD3+CD4+CD8-CD45RO+ cells for memory CD4+ T cells. Source material: memory CD4+ T cells from blood. These receptors were collected from an adult in good health and CMV-seronegative.

This clone has only a few counts. The V call is TRBV18, the J call TRBJ1-5; a weak D match, TRBD1 (6 bases). V shed 6 bases and J shed 2 bases, with 11 bases lying between them. This CDR3 region has 14 residues. The germline CDR1 and CDR2 sequences are KGHSH and LQKENI. The CDR3 DNA is TGTGCCAGCTCCATCCCAGGGGGCAATCAGCCCCAGCATTTT. Translation gives CASSIPGGNQPQHF. Full variable domain (remainder filled in from reference TRBV18 and TRBJ1-5): NAGVMQNPRHLVRRRGQEARLRCSPMKGHSHVYWYRQLPEEGLKFMVYLQKENIIDESGMPKERFSAEFPKEGPSILRIQQVVRGDSAAYFCASSIPGGNQPQHFGDGTRLSIL.

In its sample, this clone was seen a few times. The chain joins TRBV9 to TRBJ1-1; D gene uncertain. Per germline, CDR1 SGDLS and CDR2 YYNGEE. The V and J ends lost 0 bases and 0 bases respectively, with 6 bases between them. The CDR3 is 14 residues long. The CDR3 here is CASSVDRLNTEAFF. CDR3 nucleotides: TGTGCCAGCAGCGTAGATCGGTTGAACACTGAAGCTTTCTTT.

V is TRBV28 and J is TRBJ2-1; no firm D call. V shed 5 bases and J shed 4 bases, with 6 bases lying between them. CDR3 length equals 12 residues. From germline, CDR1 is MDHEN and CDR2 SYDVKM. CDR3: CASSTTYNEQFF. The CDR3 nucleotides are TGTGCCAGCAGTACCACTTACAATGAGCAGTTCTTC.

In its sample, this clone was seen a few times. This chain connects TRBV7-2 to TRBJ2-3, with a tentative D call TRBD1 (5 bases). This CDR3 has 14 residues. Germline V gene lookup returns CDR1 SGHTA and CDR2 FQGNSA. Trimming took 4 bases from V and 0 from J, leaving 8 bases between them. DNA for the CDR3: TGTGCCAGCAGCTCTAGGACAAGCACAGATACGCAGTATTTT. Residues: CASSSRTSTDTQYF.

The V gene is TRBV18, the J gene TRBJ1-5, with D possibly being TRBD1 (6 bases). This CDR3 has 15 amino acids. Germline CDR1 reads KGHSH; CDR2 reads LQKENI. V lost 4 bases and J 3 bases, leaving 13 bases between the germline ends. Written as DNA, the CDR3 is TGTGCCAGCTCACTAGGACAGACCTCCAATCAGCCCCAGCATTTT. As protein: CASSLGQTSNQPQHF.

The gene calls are TRBV19 and TRBJ1-6, with D unclear. There are 18 residues in the CDR3. Trimming removed 6 bases at V and 0 bases at J, with 18 bases between. The germline V gene has CDR1 LNHDA and CDR2 SQIVND (reference sequence). DNA for the CDR3: TGTGCCAGTAGCGCCACCCCGATGGGGAGCTCCTATAATTCACCCCTCCACTTT. It yields the protein CASSATPMGSSYNSPLHF.

The chain carries TRBV11-3 and TRBJ2-1, with 7 positions matching TRBD2. This CDR3 comprises 15 residues. CDR1 SGHNT and CDR2 YENEEA come from the germline V gene. Losses at the gene ends were 4 bases for V and 4 bases for J; bases not matched to a gene: 7. CDR3 bases: TGTGCCAGCAGCTATTCTCCCGGGGGGTACAATGAGCAGTTCTTC. Protein product: CASSYSPGGYNEQFF.

For the CDR3, the DNA is TGTGCCAGCAGTTTTGGGGGTCAGCCCCAGCATTTT. It encodes CASSFGGQPQHF. The genes are TRBV28 and TRBJ1-5, with D tentatively TRBD1 (5 bases). Per the germline V gene, CDR1 is MDHEN and CDR2 is SYDVKM. V lost 3 bases and J lost 6, with 6 bases in between. The CDR3 runs 12 residues.

The sample holds one count of this clone. The chain recombines TRBV7-3 with TRBJ2-3; no firm D call. This CDR3 spans 13 amino acids. Germline lookup yields CDR1 SGHTA and CDR2 FQGTGA. V was shortened by 1 base and J by 2 bases, with 4 bases between the two germline ends. CDR3 amino acids: CASSLSPTDTQYF. CDR3 DNA: TGTGCCAGCAGCTTAAGTCCCACAGATACGCAGTATTTT.